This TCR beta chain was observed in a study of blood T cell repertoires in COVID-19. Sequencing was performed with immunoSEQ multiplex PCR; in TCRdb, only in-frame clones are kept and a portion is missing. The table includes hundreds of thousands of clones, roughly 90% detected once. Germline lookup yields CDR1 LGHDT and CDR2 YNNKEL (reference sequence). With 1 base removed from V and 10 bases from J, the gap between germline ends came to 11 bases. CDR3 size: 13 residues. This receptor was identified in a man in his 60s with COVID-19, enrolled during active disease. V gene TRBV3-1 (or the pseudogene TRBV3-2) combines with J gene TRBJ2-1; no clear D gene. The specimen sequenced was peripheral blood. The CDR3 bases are TGTGCCAGCAGCCAAGCCTACTCCGTCGAGCAGTTCTTC. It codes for CASSQAYSVEQFF.